The 21 T cell receptor beta chains presented below share a single source sample, sequenced in a study of T cell repertoires in cytomegalovirus infection. TCRdb independently ran MiXCR on the reads; one entry per CDR3 protein. The sample lists roughly 320,000 distinct CDR3 sequences; more than 9% were seen once. Sequenced: PBMCs. The receptors stem from a human donor in good health (CMV status not recorded). Some clones in this sample may be carry-over from other donors' samples.

The V gene is TRBV6-1, the J gene TRBJ2-1; 9 bases line up with TRBD1. Germline trimming cut 6 bases from V and 3 bases from J; bases unmatched to any gene: 9. Germline loops: CDR1 MNHNS, CDR2 SASEGT. The CDR3 has 16 residues. CDR3 nucleotides: TGTGCCAGCAGGAATTATGGGACAGGGTTCTACAATGAGCAGTTCTTC. It encodes CASRNYGTGFYNEQFF.

This clonotype appeared a few times. V gene TRBV11-2 combines with J gene TRBJ1-1; the D is unclear. V shed 5 bases and J shed 4 bases, with 14 bases lying between them. This CDR3 comprises 14 residues. CDR1 is SGHAT and CDR2 is FQNNGV in the germline V gene. The CDR3 is CASSHPGGSTEAFF. The CDR3 nucleotides are TGTGCCAGCAGCCACCCGGGAGGTAGCACTGAAGCTTTCTTT.

This clonotype was found many times. V gene TRBV6-1 combines with J gene TRBJ2-7; 8 bases map to TRBD2. The CDR3 totals 11 residues. Germline V CDR1 and CDR2: MNHNS, SASEGT. V gave up 9 bases and J gave up 9 bases; unmatched junction bases: 7. The CDR3 loop is CASYSGEGQYF. CDR3 DNA sequence: TGTGCCAGTTATAGCGGGGAGGGGCAGTACTTC.

On this clonotype: With a much larger clone just one base away, this may be a read error. V gene TRBV4-1 combines with J gene TRBJ1-5; 7 bases line up with TRBD1. After removal of 4 bases from V and 8 bases from J, the junction contained 11 bases not matched to a gene. The germline V gene encodes CDR1 MGHRA and CDR2 YSYEKL. The CDR3 totals 15 residues. The CDR3 reads CASSLDSDRVKPQHF. CDR3 nucleotides: TGCGCCAGCAGCCTCGATAGCGACAGGGTGAAGCCCCAGCATTTT.

The J gene is TRBJ2-4, the V gene TRBV18; no firm D call. CDR1 KGHSH and CDR2 LQKENI come from the germline V gene. Trimming took off 3 bases at V and 0 bases at J, with 12 bases between the two ends. The CDR3 length is 16 residues. In DNA form, the CDR3 reads TGTGCCAGCTCACCGATTGACGGCCTAGCCAAAAACATTCAGTACTTC. Translation: CASSPIDGLAKNIQYF.

V is TRBV5-4 and J is TRBJ2-1; 7 nucleotides match TRBD2. V shed 3 bases and J 9 bases; nucleotides not matched to a gene: 9. This CDR3 contains 14 residues. CDR1 is SGHNT, CDR2 YYREEE, per germline (reference sequence). The CDR3 coding sequence is TGTGCCAGCAGCTCGATGACTAGCCGGGTTGAGCAGTTCTTC. It specifies CASSSMTSRVEQFF.

This clonotype was observed many times. This rearrangement joins TRBV7-9 to TRBJ1-4, with 7 bases that match TRBD1. The CDR3 length is 14 residues. V lost 3 bases to trimming and J lost 8 bases; unmatched junction nucleotides: 6. Germline V CDR1 and CDR2: SEHNR, FQNEAQ (reference sequence). In nucleotides, the CDR3 is TGTGCCAGCAGCTTCGACAGGGATGGGGAAAAACTGTTTTTT. Protein: CASSFDRDGEKLFF.

V usage is TRBV20-1 and J usage is TRBJ2-4, with D possibly matching TRBD2 (6 bases). Deletions cut 4 bases from V and 1 base from J, with 11 bases between. The CDR3 totals 14 residues. Germline V CDR1 and CDR2: DFQATT, SNEGSKA (reference sequence). In DNA form, the CDR3 reads TGCAGTGCTATGATGGAGGGGGCCAAAAACATTCAGTACTTC. Translation: CSAMMEGAKNIQYF.

This chain joins TRBV20-1 and TRBJ2-7; D is uncertain. The V and J ends lost 3 bases and 5 bases respectively, with 11 bases between them. CDR3 length equals 12 residues. Germline V lookup: CDR1 DFQATT, CDR2 SNEGSKA (reference sequence). The CDR3 region has the DNA TGCAGTGCTAGTGGCGGCAGAGACGAGCAGTACTTC. Residues: CSASGGRDEQYF.

This clonotype was counted a single time. The rearrangement joins TRBV27 to TRBJ1-2; D is unclear. The CDR3 spans 14 residues. Trimming pared 4 bases from V and 2 bases from J, leaving 11 bases between. Germline CDR1 MNHEY, CDR2 SMNVEV (reference sequence). CDR3 in DNA: TGTGCCAGCAGTTACGCGGACGGAAACTATGGCTACACCTTC. It yields the protein CASSYADGNYGYTF.

This clonotype was observed a few times. The chain uses TRBV28 and TRBJ2-2; D is ambiguous. V dropped 6 bases and J dropped 0 bases, with 11 bases sitting between them. CDR1 is MDHEN and CDR2 is SYDVKM in the germline V gene. The CDR3 is made up of 15 amino acids. The CDR3 sequence: CASRKRATNTGELFF. CDR3 bases: TGTGCCAGCAGAAAAAGGGCTACGAACACCGGGGAGCTGTTTTTT.

The chain employs TRBV12-3 or TRBV12-4 and TRBJ1-4, with TRBD1 as a possible D gene (5 bases). V was shortened by 1 base and J by 11 bases, with 8 bases between the two germline ends. CDR3 size: 12 residues. The CDR3 region is CASSLVRDKLFF. The CDR3, as DNA: TGTGCCAGCAGTTTAGTCCGGGACAAACTGTTTTTT.

This clonotype has at least ten counts. V is TRBV28 and J is TRBJ1-1; D remains unclear. V was cut by 1 base and J by 0 bases, with 0 bases left in between. Germline V gene sequence: CDR1 MDHEN, CDR2 SYDVKM. This CDR3 has 12 amino acids. Here the CDR3 reads CASSLLNTEAFF. DNA of the CDR3: TGTGCCAGCAGTTTATTGAACACTGAAGCTTTCTTT.

This chain connects TRBV28 to TRBJ2-1; tentatively, D is TRBD1 (6 bases). Per germline, CDR1 MDHEN and CDR2 SYDVKM. Between the trimmed V and J ends, which lost 10 bases and 1 base, there was a span of 20 bases. This CDR3 region has 16 residues. CDR3 amino acids: CATMPIPDSSYNEQFF. The CDR3 nucleotides read TGTGCCACCATGCCTATACCGGACAGTTCCTACAATGAGCAGTTCTTC.

This clonotype has ten or more counts. The chain has TRBV6-2 or TRBV6-3 and TRBJ2-3, with 11 bases matching TRBD2. The germline V gene encodes CDR1 MNHEY and CDR2 SVGEGT. The CDR3 loop spans 21 amino acids. With V trimmed by 0 bases and J by 5 bases, 19 bases remained unmatched. CDR3: CASSYSGPTSGTTALGDTQYF. The CDR3 region has the DNA TGTGCCAGCAGTTACTCCGGGCCGACTAGCGGGACGACGGCACTCGGAGATACGCAGTATTTT.

This clonotype showed up just a few times. V gene TRBV4-1 combines with J gene TRBJ2-1, with 9 positions matching TRBD2. There are 20 residues in the CDR3. Germline V gene data show CDR1 as MGHRA and CDR2 as YSYEKL. The V and J ends lost 1 base and 1 base, in that order; junction bases with no gene match: 14. The CDR3 loop is CASSQVRGSGGPLSYNEQFF. The CDR3 region has the DNA TGCGCCAGCAGCCAAGTTAGGGGTAGCGGGGGTCCTTTGTCCTACAATGAGCAGTTCTTC.

Ten or more counts support this clonotype. V usage is TRBV7-2 and J usage is TRBJ2-1, with 12 bases matching TRBD2. CDR1 is SGHTA and CDR2 is FQGNSA in the germline V gene. This CDR3 has 15 amino acids. V gave up 5 bases and J gave up 10 bases; unmatched junction bases: 9. The chain's CDR3 is CASSIPSGGAGEQFF. The CDR3 bases are TGTGCCAGCAGCATACCTAGCGGGGGGGCCGGGGAGCAGTTCTTC.

This chain uses TRBV5-1 with TRBJ2-7; 9 bases align to TRBD1. Germline CDR1 SGHRS, CDR2 YFSETQ. Germline trimming cut 2 bases from V and 4 bases from J; bases unmatched to any gene: 7. The CDR3 has 15 residues. CDR3 sequence (DNA): TGCGCCAGCAGCTTAAGGACAGGGGAAAGGTACGAGCAGTACTTC. Its translation: CASSLRTGERYEQYF.

The sample holds many counts of this clonotype. CDR3 sequence reads: CASSFAPNSPLHF. CDR3 DNA: TGTGCCAGCAGCTTCGCACCAAATTCACCCCTCCACTTT. The genes are TRBV7-2 and TRBJ1-6; no definite D call. The CDR3 covers 13 residues. Germline V gives CDR1 SGHTA, CDR2 FQGNSA. V lost 3 bases and J lost 7, with 7 bases in between.

This clonotype came up a few times. The DNA for the CDR3 is TGTGCCAGCAGCCCAGGGACTAGCAAAGGTGAGCAGTTCTTC. Its translation: CASSPGTSKGEQFF. V gene TRBV7-8 combines with J gene TRBJ2-1; 9 bases fit TRBD2. J lost 9 bases, V lost 5 bases, and 8 bases had no gene match. The germline gives CDR1 SGHVS, CDR2 FQNEAQ. The CDR3 length is 14 residues.

In this sample, this clonotype turned up many times. V gene TRBV7-2 combines with J gene TRBJ1-1; 9 positions match TRBD1. Germline loops: CDR1 SGHTA, CDR2 FQGNSA. V lost 7 bases and J lost 0; bases outside the gene matches: 6. CDR3 length equals 15 residues. CDR3 in amino acids: CASTHRGRVNTEAFF. The CDR3 DNA reads as TGTGCCAGCACCCACAGGGGGCGAGTGAACACTGAAGCTTTCTTT.